This T cell receptor beta chain stems from a study of T-cell memory formation after mild COVID-19 (dated by TCRdb to the early 2020s). Regarding the study in general: TCR sequence clusters from the two donors were found to be largely donor specific. T-cell clones expanding and contracting after mild COVID-19 in a couple of donors were tracked by longitudinal TCRalpha and TCRbeta repertoire sequencing. Two young, previously healthy adult volunteers, one female and one male, were included in the cohort.

Ficoll-Paque density gradient centrifugation was the method used to isolate PBMCs. Findings and caveats that apply to the study as a whole: Only two mild cases were covered by the study, and larger cohorts that include severe cases with pre-infection samples were considered necessary. Balanced CD4/CD8 phenotypes were observed for clones contracting from day 15 to 85, whereas a bias towards CD4+ was observed for a second wave of clones expanding from day 15 to 37. SARS-CoV-2 specificity was not confirmed for the second-wave clones peaking on day 37. Some responding clones were found in pre-infection memory, which suggests that pre-existing cross-reactive memory T cells took part in the SARS-CoV-2 response. Contracting CD4+ clones were located mainly in the CM and EM memory subsets, whereas CD8+ clones were found to be enriched in EMRA.

Trimmed from V: 2 bases; trimmed from J: 5 bases; junction bases lacking a gene match: 5. The CDR3 holds 13 amino acids from the cysteine to the phenylalanine. Here the CDR3 DNA is all that survives: 39 bases in frame from base 1. CDR1 and CDR2 are drawn from the germline V gene (reference sequence): DFQATT, SNEGSKA. The data were produced on an Illumina NovaSeq 6000. TCRalpha and TCRbeta cDNA libraries were constructed by 5'RACE with constant-segment primers, with sample barcodes and unique molecular identifiers being introduced. Trizol reagent was used to extract RNA from every sample. Library amplification was performed in two PCR steps, and a second sample barcode and Illumina TruSeq adapters were introduced in the second step. Libraries were sequenced on an Illumina NovaSeq with 2 x 150 bp paired-end reads. Processing in the source paper ran as follows. Demultiplexing of reads and collapsing into UMI-guided consensus sequences were performed with migec v1.2.7. Using mixcr v2.1.11, UMI consensuses were aligned to TRA and TRB V and J templates and then assembled into clonotypes. Clonotypes were classified as expanded or contracted when called significant by both edgeR and NoisET, with noise models trained on biological replicates. For edgeR calls, a false discovery rate-adjusted p below 0.01 and a log2 fold-change threshold of 1 were applied. As an exploratory analysis of dynamics, max-normalized trajectories of the 1000 most abundant clonotypes were examined with PCA combined with hierarchical clustering. The CD4 or CD8 phenotype of responding clones was assigned using the separately sequenced CD4+ and CD8+ repertoires. TCRdb redid the processing of the public reads, applying fastp at Q25 and MiXCR, and retained in-frame beta chains. Entries that share a CDR3 protein sequence are merged under the most common genes and DNA. The V and J calls and clone size are TCRdb's, not the authors'. The sample contains approximately 98,000 distinct CDR3 sequences, 18% of them found a single time. Jointly, the top ten make up around 5.1% of the sample.

With regard to this clonotype: The clone's antigen remains unknown. Per-nucleotide qualities are absent, and no much larger clonotype sits a single base away.

The sequence is built from TRBV20-1 and TRBJ2-5; 7 central nucleotides agree with TRBD1. Specimen: PBMCs or a T cell subset sorted from them (not recorded which). This TCR came from a man aged 18 to 30 who had mild COVID-19 (a few samples of this study predate the infection). The sample titles of this study are shuffled in the database, so cell type and time point are left out; the donor was told from shared clones. The DNA reads as follows: TGCAGTGCTAGACGGGACAGAAGGGAGACCCAGTACTTC. This translates into CSARRDRRETQYF.